The 3 T cell receptor beta chains presented below share a single source sample, sequenced in a study of response to subunit inactivated influenza vaccine. One entry per CDR3 protein, called by TCRdb with MiXCR from the RT-PCR reads. The sample records about 780,000 distinct CDR3 sequences, 15% to 20% being singletons. Here the sequenced sample was PBMCs from blood, taken 4 to 6 days after vaccination. The receptors come from a middle-aged man who received an inactivated influenza vaccine.

This clonotype was recorded a few times. The chain uses TRBV6-1 and TRBJ2-1; 8 nucleotides match TRBD1. The CDR3 loop spans 16 amino acids. CDR1 is MNHNS, CDR2 SASEGT, per germline. The V gene end was trimmed by 5 bases and the J gene end by 4 bases; junction bases not matched to a gene: 10. In DNA, the CDR3 is TGTGCCAGCAGTATGACCGGGACAGGTGGATACAATGAGCAGTTCTTC. Amino acid sequence: CASSMTGTGGYNEQFF.

This clonotype has a handful of counts. The V gene is TRBV27, the J gene TRBJ2-3, with D possibly being TRBD1 (6 bases). There are 12 residues in the CDR3. Germline assignment: CDR1 MNHEY and CDR2 SMNVEV (reference sequence). Trimming took 3 bases from V and 9 from J, leaving 10 bases between them. In DNA form, the CDR3 reads TGTGCCAGCAGTTTTGGGGGCCGAACGCAGTATTTT. This encodes CASSFGGRTQYF.

The chain couples TRBV11-2 to TRBJ1-1, with D perhaps matching TRBD1 (6 bases). This CDR3 spans 16 amino acids. CDR1 is SGHAT, CDR2 FQNNGV, per germline. Trimming cost V 3 bases and J 0 bases, with 14 bases left between them. The DNA for the CDR3 is TGTGCCAGCAGCTTTAGGGGGACACAAATGAACACTGAAGCTTTCTTT. Amino acid sequence: CASSFRGTQMNTEAFF.